Sequencing of this TCR beta chain was carried out in a study of T cell changes during pregnancy in multiple sclerosis. Germline values: CDR1 MNHNY, CDR2 SVGAGI (reference sequence). This CDR3 is built from 14 residues. Trimming took off 4 bases at V and 4 bases at J, with 13 bases between the two ends. Using immunoSEQ multiplex PCR, the repertoire was profiled, and TCRdb retains in-frame clones only, with some absent. The table records some 17,000 clones, roughly 80% of them present only once. The TCR sequence derives from a female donor in good health, enrolled as a control in a pregnancy study. Sequencing used CD8+ T cells from peripheral blood mononuclear cells, obtained in the third trimester of pregnancy. This chain uses TRBV6-6 with TRBJ1-1, with D tentatively TRBD1 (6 bases). The CDR3 nucleotides read TGTGCCAGCAGTTCGCCCAGGGGTGCCACTGAAGCTTTCTTT. Translating it yields CASSSPRGATEAFF.